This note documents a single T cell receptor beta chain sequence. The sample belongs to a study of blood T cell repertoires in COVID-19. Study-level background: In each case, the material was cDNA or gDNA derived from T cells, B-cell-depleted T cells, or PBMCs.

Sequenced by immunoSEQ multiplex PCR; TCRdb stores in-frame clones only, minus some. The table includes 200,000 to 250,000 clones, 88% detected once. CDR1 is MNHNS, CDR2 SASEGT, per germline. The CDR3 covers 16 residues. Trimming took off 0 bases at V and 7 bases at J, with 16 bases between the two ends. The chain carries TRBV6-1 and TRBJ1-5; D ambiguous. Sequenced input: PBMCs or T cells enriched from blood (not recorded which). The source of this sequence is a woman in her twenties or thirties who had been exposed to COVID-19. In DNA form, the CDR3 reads TGTGCCAGCAGTGAAGCGTCTTCAGGAGGTAGACAGCCCCAGCATTTT. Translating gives CASSEASSGGRQPQHF.